The clone carrying this T cell receptor (beta chain) has a count of ten or more. Its antigen remains unknown. These data come from a study of read filtering for tumor transcriptome and immune sequencing. Study-wide context: Among patients, some 17 were male and around 14 female, aged about 45 to 85 (mean around 66). R-ISS stage counts were roughly 8 for I, about 15 for II, six or seven for III.

Findings and limits, study-wide: Dropping single-read clonotypes raised IR-seq and RNA-seq shared-clonotype correlation.

From roughly 400 ng of RNA, a library with molecular barcoded alpha/delta and beta/gamma adaptors was made. TCRdb called the reads again in MiXCR, with one record for every CDR3 protein. The sample has about 35,000 distinct CDR3 sequences, more than 13% seen once; the top ten hold less than 9%. This CDR3 is built from 13 residues. V lost 4 bases to trimming and J lost 1 base, with 10 bases between them. The germline V gene encodes CDR1 DFQATT and CDR2 SNEGSKA (reference sequence). The sequenced material came from a population of CD138-negative cells sorted from bone marrow. The clonotype originates from a donor aged 40 or older with multiple myeloma. J is TRBJ1-2 and V is TRBV20-1; D gene uncertain. DNA for the CDR3: TGCAGTGCTACCACTGGGAATAACTATGGCTACACCTTC. Encoded protein: CSATTGNNYGYTF.